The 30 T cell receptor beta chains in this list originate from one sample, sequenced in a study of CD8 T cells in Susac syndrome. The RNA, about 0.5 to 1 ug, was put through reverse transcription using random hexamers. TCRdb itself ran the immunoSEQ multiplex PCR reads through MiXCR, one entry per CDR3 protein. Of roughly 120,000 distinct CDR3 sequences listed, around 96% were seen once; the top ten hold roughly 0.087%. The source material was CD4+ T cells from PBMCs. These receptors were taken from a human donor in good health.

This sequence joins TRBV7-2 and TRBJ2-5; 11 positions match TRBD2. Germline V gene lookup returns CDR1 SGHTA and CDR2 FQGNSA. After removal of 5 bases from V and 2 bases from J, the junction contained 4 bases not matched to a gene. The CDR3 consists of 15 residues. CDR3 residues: CASSTRLAGQETQYF. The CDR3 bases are TGTGCCAGCAGCACCCGACTAGCGGGACAAGAGACCCAGTACTTC.

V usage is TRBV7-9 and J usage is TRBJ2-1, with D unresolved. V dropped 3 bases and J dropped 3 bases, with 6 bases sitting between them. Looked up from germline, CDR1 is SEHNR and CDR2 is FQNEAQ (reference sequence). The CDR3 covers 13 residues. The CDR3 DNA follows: TGTGCCAGCAGCTTGGGCAGCTACAATGAGCAGTTCTTC. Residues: CASSLGSYNEQFF. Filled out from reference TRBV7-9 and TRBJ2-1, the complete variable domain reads DTGVSQNPRHKITKRGQNVTFRCDPISEHNRLYWYRQTLGQGPEFLTYFQNEAQLEKSRLLSDRFSAERPKGSFSTLEIQRTEQGDSAMYLCASSLGSYNEQFFGPGTRLTVL.

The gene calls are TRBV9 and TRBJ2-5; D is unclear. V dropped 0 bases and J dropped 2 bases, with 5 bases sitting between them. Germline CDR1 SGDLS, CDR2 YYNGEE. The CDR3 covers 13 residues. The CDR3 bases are TGTGCCAGCAGCGTAGGGCCACAAGAGACCCAGTACTTC. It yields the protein CASSVGPQETQYF.

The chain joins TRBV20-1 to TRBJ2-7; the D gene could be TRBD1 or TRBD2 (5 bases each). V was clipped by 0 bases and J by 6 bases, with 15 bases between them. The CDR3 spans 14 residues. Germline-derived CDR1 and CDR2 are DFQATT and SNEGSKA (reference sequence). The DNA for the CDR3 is TGCAGTGCTAGAGAAAGAAGGGGACCTATCGAGCAGTACTTC. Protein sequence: CSARERRGPIEQYF.

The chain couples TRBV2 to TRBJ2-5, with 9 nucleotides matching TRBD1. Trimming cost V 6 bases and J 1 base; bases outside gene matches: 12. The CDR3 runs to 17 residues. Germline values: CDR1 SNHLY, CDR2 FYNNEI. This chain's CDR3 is CASSPAQGAVRQETQYF. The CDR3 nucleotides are TGTGCCAGCAGCCCGGCACAGGGGGCTGTGCGCCAAGAGACCCAGTACTTC.

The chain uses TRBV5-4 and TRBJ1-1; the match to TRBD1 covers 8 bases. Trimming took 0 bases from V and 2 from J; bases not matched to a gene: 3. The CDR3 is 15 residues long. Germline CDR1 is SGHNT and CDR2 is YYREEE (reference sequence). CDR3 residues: CASSLGTGTNTEAFF. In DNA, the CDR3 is TGTGCCAGCAGCTTGGGGACAGGGACCAACACTGAAGCTTTCTTT.

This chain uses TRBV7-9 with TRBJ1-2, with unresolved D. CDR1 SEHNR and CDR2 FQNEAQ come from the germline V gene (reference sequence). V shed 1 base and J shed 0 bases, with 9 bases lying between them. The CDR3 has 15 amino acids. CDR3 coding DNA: TGTGCCAGCAGCTTAGGAGACATCACTAACTATGGCTACACCTTC. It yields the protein CASSLGDITNYGYTF.

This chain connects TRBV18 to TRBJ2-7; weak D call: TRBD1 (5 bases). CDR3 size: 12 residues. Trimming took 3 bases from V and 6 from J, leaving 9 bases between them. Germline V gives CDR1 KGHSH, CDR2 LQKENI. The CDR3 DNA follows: TGTGCCAGCTCACCCCGGCAGGGCGAGCAGTACTTC. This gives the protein CASSPRQGEQYF.

CDR3 in amino acids: CASSYGFGTQYF. The CDR3 DNA sequence: TGTGCCAGCAGTTACGGGTTCGGTACGCAGTATTTT. The chain couples TRBV6-2 or TRBV6-3 to TRBJ2-3, with D uncertain. This CDR3 comprises 12 residues. The V gene's germline CDR1 is MNHEY and CDR2 SVGEGT. V was trimmed by 2 bases and J by 8 bases, leaving 8 bases between them.

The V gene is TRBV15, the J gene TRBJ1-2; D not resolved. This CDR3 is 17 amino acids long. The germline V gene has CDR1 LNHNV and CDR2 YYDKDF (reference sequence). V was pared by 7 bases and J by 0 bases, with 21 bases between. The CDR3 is CATMGSKDFLPNYGYTF. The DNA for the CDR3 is TGTGCCACCATGGGATCCAAGGACTTTCTCCCTAACTATGGCTACACCTTC.

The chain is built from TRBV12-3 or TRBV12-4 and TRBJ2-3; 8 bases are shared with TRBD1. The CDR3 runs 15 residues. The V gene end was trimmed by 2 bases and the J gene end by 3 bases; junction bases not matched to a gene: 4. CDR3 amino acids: CASSLRQGATDTQYF. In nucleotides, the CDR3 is TGTGCCAGCAGTTTAAGGCAGGGGGCAACAGATACGCAGTATTTT.

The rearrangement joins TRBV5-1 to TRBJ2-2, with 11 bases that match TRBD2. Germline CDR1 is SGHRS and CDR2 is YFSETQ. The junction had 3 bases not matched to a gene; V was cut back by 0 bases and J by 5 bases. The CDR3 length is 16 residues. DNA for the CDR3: TGCGCCAGCAGCTTGGGACTAGCGGGATGGACCGGGGAGCTGTTTTTT. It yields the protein CASSLGLAGWTGELFF. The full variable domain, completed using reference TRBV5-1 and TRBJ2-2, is KAGVTQTPRYLIKTRGQQVTLSCSPISGHRSVSWYQQTPGQGLQFLFEYFSETQRNKGNFPGRFSGRQFSNSRSEMNVSTLELGDSALYLCASSLGLAGWTGELFFGEGSRLTVL.

CDR3: CASSNSGTGGAGHGYTF. For the CDR3, the DNA is TGTGCCAGCAGTAATTCCGGGACAGGGGGCGCAGGCCATGGCTACACCTTC. The V gene is TRBV2, the J gene TRBJ1-2, with 12 bases that match TRBD1. CDR3 length equals 17 residues. Germline assignment: CDR1 SNHLY and CDR2 FYNNEI. V lost 5 bases, J lost 6 bases, and 13 bases stayed unmatched.

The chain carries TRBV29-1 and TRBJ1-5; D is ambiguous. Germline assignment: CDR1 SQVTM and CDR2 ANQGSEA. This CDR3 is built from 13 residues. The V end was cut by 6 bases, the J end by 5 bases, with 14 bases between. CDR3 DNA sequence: TGCAGCGTGCGACAAGGAAGGGATCAGCCCCAGCATTTT. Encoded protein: CSVRQGRDQPQHF.

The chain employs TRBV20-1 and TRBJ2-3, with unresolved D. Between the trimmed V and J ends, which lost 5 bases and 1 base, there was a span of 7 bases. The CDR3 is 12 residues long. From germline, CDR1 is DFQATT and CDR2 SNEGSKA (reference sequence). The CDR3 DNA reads TGCAGTGCTCTAGTCGGCACAGATACGCAGTATTTT. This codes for CSALVGTDTQYF.

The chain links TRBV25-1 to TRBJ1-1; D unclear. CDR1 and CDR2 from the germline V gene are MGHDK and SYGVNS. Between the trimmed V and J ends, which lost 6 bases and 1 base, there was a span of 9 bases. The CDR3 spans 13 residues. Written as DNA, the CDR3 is TGTGCCAGCAGCCACGCCGGGAACACTGAAGCTTTCTTT. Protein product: CASSHAGNTEAFF.

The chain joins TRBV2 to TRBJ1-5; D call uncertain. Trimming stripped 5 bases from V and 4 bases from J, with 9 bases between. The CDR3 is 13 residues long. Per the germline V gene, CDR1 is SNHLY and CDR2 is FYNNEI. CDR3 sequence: CASSISENQPQHF. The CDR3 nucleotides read TGTGCCAGCAGTATCTCGGAGAATCAGCCCCAGCATTTT.

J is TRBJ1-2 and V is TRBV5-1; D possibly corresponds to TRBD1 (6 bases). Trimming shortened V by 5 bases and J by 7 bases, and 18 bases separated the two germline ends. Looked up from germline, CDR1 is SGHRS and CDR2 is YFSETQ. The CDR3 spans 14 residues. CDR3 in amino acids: CASSFGGGARGYTF. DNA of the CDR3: TGCGCCAGCAGTTTTGGAGGGGGGGCGCGTGGCTACACCTTC.

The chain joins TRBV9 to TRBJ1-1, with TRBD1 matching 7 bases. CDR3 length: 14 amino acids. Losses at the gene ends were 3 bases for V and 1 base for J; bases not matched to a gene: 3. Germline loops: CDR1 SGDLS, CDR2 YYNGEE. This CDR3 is CASSGRTGNTEAFF. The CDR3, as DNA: TGTGCCAGCAGCGGAAGGACAGGGAACACTGAAGCTTTCTTT.

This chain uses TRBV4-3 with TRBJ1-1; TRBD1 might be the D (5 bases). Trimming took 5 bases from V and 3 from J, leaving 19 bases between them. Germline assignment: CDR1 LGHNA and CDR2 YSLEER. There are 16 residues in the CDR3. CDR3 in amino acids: CASSSLGEGSDTEAFF. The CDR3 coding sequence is TGCGCCAGCAGCAGTTTAGGGGAGGGGAGTGACACTGAAGCTTTCTTT.

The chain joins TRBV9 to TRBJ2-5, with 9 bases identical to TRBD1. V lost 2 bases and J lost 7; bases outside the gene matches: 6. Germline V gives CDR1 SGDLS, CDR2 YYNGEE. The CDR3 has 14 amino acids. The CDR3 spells CASSVGQGRATQYF. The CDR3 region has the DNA TGTGCCAGCAGCGTCGGACAGGGGCGCGCGACCCAGTACTTC.

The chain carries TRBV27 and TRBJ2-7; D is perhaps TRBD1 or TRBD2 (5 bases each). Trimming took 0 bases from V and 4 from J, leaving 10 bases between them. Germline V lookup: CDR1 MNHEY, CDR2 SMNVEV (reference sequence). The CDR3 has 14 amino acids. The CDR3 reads CASSLSEGRYEQYF. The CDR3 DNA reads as TGTGCCAGCAGTTTATCAGAGGGGCGGTACGAGCAGTACTTC.

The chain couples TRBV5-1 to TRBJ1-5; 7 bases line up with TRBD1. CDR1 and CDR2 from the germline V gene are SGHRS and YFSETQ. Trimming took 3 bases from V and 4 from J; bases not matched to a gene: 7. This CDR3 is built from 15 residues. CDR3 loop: CASSSGPGQNQPQHF. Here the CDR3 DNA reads TGCGCCAGCAGCTCCGGACCGGGACAGAATCAGCCCCAGCATTTT.

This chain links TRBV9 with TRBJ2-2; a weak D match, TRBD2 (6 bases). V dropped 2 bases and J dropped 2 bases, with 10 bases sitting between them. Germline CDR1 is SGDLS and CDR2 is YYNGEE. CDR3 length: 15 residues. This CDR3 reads CASSVGLTNTGELFF. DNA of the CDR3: TGTGCCAGCAGCGTGGGACTTACTAACACCGGGGAGCTGTTTTTT.

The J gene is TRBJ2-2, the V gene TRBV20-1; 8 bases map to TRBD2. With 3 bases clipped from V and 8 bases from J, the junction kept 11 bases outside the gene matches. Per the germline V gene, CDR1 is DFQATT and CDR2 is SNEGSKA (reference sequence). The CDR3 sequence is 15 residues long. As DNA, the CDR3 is TGCAGTGCTAGTAAAGCGGGAGCCGCCAGAGGGGAGCTGTTTTTT. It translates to CSASKAGAARGELFF.

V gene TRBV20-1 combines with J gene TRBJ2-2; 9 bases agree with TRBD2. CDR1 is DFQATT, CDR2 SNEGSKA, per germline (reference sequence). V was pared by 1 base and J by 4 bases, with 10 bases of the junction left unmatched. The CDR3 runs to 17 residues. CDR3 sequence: CSARGPGREGPTGELFF. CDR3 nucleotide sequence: TGCAGTGCTAGAGGTCCCGGGCGGGAGGGCCCCACCGGGGAGCTGTTTTTT.

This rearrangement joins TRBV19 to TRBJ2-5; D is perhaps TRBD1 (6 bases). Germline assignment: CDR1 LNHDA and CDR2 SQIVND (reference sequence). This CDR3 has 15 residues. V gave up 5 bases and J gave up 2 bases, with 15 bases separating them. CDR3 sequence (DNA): TGTGCCAGTAGTCGGTACTCGGACAGACAAGAGACCCAGTACTTC. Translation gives CASSRYSDRQETQYF.

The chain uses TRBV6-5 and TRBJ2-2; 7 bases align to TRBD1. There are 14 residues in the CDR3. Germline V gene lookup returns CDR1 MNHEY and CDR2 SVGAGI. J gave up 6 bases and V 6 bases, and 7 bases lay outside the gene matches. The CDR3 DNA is TGTGCCAGCAGGAAGACAGGGAAGGCCGGGGAGCTGTTTTTT. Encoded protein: CASRKTGKAGELFF.

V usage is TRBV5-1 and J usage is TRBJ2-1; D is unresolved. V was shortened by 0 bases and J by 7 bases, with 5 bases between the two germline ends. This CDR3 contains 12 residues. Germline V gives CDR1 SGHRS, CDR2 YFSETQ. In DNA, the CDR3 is TGCGCCAGCAGCTTGGCTTGGAATGAGCAGTTCTTC. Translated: CASSLAWNEQFF. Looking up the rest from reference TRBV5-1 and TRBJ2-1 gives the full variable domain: KAGVTQTPRYLIKTRGQQVTLSCSPISGHRSVSWYQQTPGQGLQFLFEYFSETQRNKGNFPGRFSGRQFSNSRSEMNVSTLELGDSALYLCASSLAWNEQFFGPGTRLTVL.

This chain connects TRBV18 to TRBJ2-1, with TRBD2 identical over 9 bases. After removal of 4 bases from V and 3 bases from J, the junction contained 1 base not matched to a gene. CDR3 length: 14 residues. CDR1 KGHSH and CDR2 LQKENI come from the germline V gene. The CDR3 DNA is TGTGCCAGCTCACTGACTAGCGGCTACAATGAGCAGTTCTTC. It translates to CASSLTSGYNEQFF.